This T cell receptor beta chain was captured in a study of shared clonotypes between healthy human individuals. Study findings and constraints: Larger estimated richness was generally recorded for naive subsets relative to memory subsets.

Adult donors, all healthy and HIV-negative, had no recent acute infections or vaccinations. A remark on this clone: As yet, its antigen is unknown.

The CDR3 is 16 residues long. Trimming took off 1 base at V and 1 base at J, with 14 bases between the two ends. The germline V gene has CDR1 SGHRS and CDR2 YFSETQ. Investigators spread the genomic DNA of each subset evenly over several immunoSEQ plates. The table came from immunoSEQ multiplex PCR; TCRdb's copy has only in-frame clones and leaves some out. There are about 2.4 million clones in the sample; 90% to 95% occur only once, and roughly 0.39% lies in the top ten. Sequencing was carried out using naive CD4+ T cells from PBMCs. The subset here: CD45RA+ positively selected. The rearrangement uses TRBV5-1 and TRBJ2-5; a possible D gene is TRBD2 (5 bases). The source is a man younger than 30 in good health. Some clones in this sample may be carry-over from other donors' samples. The CDR3 DNA reads as TGCGCCAGCAGCTTGATGGCCCGTGGAGGCCAAGAGACCCAGTACTTC. Translation gives CASSLMARGGQETQYF. The variable domain in full, completed from reference TRBV5-1 and TRBJ2-5, reads KAGVTQTPRYLIKTRGQQVTLSCSPISGHRSVSWYQQTPGQGLQFLFEYFSETQRNKGNFPGRFSGRQFSNSRSEMNVSTLELGDSALYLCASSLMARGGQETQYFGPGTRLLVL.